This T cell receptor beta chain was captured by sequencing in a study of cytomegalovirus exposure and HLA in healthy donors. This CDR3 is 13 amino acids long. The germline CDR1 and CDR2 sequences are MNHNS and SASEGT. This clone has a single count. An end of the junction differs from the germline gene, which may be a read error. Amplification used 60 Vbeta primers and 13 Jbeta primers. Produced via immunoSEQ multiplex PCR; TCRdb's table is partial and in-frame only. Of 120,000 or so clones listed, 80% are singletons. The clonotype originates from a male donor in good health and CMV-seronegative. This chain connects TRBV6-1 to TRBJ1-6; 7 positions agree with TRBD1. The sequenced sample was PBMCs. CDR3 nucleotide sequence: TGTGTCAGCAGTGACAGGGATAATTCACCCCTCCACTTT. It is translated as CVSSDRDNSPLHF.